These T cell receptor beta chains were read from a single sample in a study of human T cells and chemical hapten exposure. TCRdb re-called the RACE reads through MiXCR, storing one row per CDR3 protein. The sample carries more than 300,000 distinct CDR3 sequences, 5.5% recorded once. Specimen: whole blood, collected in connection with sensitization to the hapten diphenylcyclopropenone (DPC). The origin of the receptors is a woman aged 18-29 years with alopecia areata. Some clones in this sample may be carry-over from other donors' samples. The CDR3 runs from the conserved cysteine through the conserved F or W.

j_gene	v_gene	CDR3aa
TRBJ2-3	TRBV12-3/TRBV12-4	CASRDNGGGTDTQYF
TRBJ2-3	TRBV20-1	CSPLEAGADTQYF
TRBJ2-3	TRBV3-1	CASSQVDDTQYF
TRBJ1-2	TRBV12-3/TRBV12-4	CASSRVLQPYGYTF
TRBJ1-1	TRBV6-2/TRBV6-3	CASSLPRGHTEAFF
TRBJ2-5	TRBV7-3	CASSRQWGAQETQYF
TRBJ2-1	TRBV6-2/TRBV6-3	CASSVVAGRDEQFF
TRBJ2-2	TRBV10-3	CATRLAGDNTGELFF
TRBJ2-5	TRBV24-1	CATSDRTVGETQYF
TRBJ2-3	TRBV6-5	CASSYAGSDTQYF
TRBJ1-5	TRBV5-6	CASSSASYSNQPQHF
TRBJ1-5	TRBV2	CASSATTGNQPQHF
TRBJ1-2	TRBV5-4	CASSPGTVDYGYTF
TRBJ2-6	TRBV29-1	CSATKGSGANVLTF
TRBJ1-1	TRBV7-9	CASRTTDEAFF
TRBJ2-3	TRBV20-1	CSAARDFLADTQYF
TRBJ2-7	TRBV28	CASTPTGGESHEQYF
TRBJ1-6	TRBV12-5	CASGRSWTGHSPLHF
TRBJ1-2	TRBV4-3	CASSQDPTRTGYGYGYTF
TRBJ2-7	TRBV7-2	CASSLKRGDTYEQYF
TRBJ1-4	TRBV6-1	CASSDGTGGSEKLFF
TRBJ2-3	TRBV4-3	CASSQDEGTDTQYF
TRBJ2-7	TRBV20-1	CSVAQVSYEQYF
TRBJ2-7	TRBV28	CASSPGTPLTEQYF
TRBJ1-2	TRBV5-1	CASSSGDTSFNYGYTF
TRBJ2-3	TRBV6-2/TRBV6-3	CASSFGAPDTQYF
TRBJ2-7	TRBV4-3	CASSQDRGTQAGYEQYF
TRBJ1-1	TRBV5-6	CASSLGGQPEAFF
TRBJ1-2	TRBV6-5	CATTRGTGFLNYGYTF
TRBJ1-1	TRBV18	CASSPPSTDTEAFF
TRBJ1-1	TRBV12-3/TRBV12-4	CASSKTGQGRTEAFF
TRBJ1-1	TRBV12-5	CASGFGADKRAFF
TRBJ2-1	TRBV2	CASSEAGDRGLFF
TRBJ1-1	TRBV5-6	CASSLPDRDRTEAFF
TRBJ2-3	TRBV5-1	CASSFGTSSDTQYF
TRBJ2-7	TRBV5-1	CASSAGTSGGLSPYF
TRBJ2-5	TRBV29-1	CSVVPRGSSKGETQYF
TRBJ2-3	TRBV7-2	CASSLVGGQGAKDTQYF
TRBJ1-1	TRBV6-5	CASSFRQGYTEAFF
TRBJ2-7	TRBV6-2/TRBV6-3	CASHPGEQYF
TRBJ2-3	TRBV6-2/TRBV6-3	CASSYRPFGRVTDTQYF
TRBJ2-3	TRBV29-1	CSSRRGLGTDTQYF
TRBJ2-1	TRBV12-3/TRBV12-4	CASSLILAVREQFF
TRBJ2-5	TRBV4-3	CASSQGLNQETQYF
TRBJ2-1	TRBV20-1	CSATPWRGSSYNEQFF
TRBJ1-3	TRBV10-3	CATRQLPARVSGNTIYF
TRBJ2-5	TRBV6-2/TRBV6-3	CASNDAGAGRETQYF
TRBJ1-4	TRBV24-1	CATMEEDEKLFF
TRBJ1-2	TRBV15	CATSRDHGGLGYGYTF
TRBJ1-6	TRBV15	CATSRVPGVESPLHF
TRBJ2-2	TRBV5-1	CASSLVGENTGELFF
TRBJ2-1	TRBV10-3	CAIRYSAVYNEQFF
TRBJ2-3	TRBV7-2	CASSARGGPPDTQYF
TRBJ2-7	TRBV10-3	CAIRPGLAGGIHF